This TCR beta chain was retrieved from a study of cytomegalovirus exposure and HLA in healthy donors. Notes on the study in general: TCR beta sequences reportedly predicted most subjects' HLA-A and HLA-B alleles accurately. Near-uniform donor sequencing depth was presumed by presence/absence analyses. CMV serostatus was the sole immune exposure data available.

Trimming removed 5 bases at V and 6 bases at J, with 10 bases between. The CDR3 runs to 11 residues. Per the germline V gene, CDR1 is DFQATT and CDR2 is SNEGSKA (reference sequence). Vbeta (60) and Jbeta (13) primers were used in the PCR. Profiled with immunoSEQ multiplex PCR; TCRdb holds only in-frame clones, not every one. The sample includes more than 150,000 clones, approximately 80% of them seen just once. A word on this clone: What it binds is not known.

Sequenced input: PBMCs. The rearrangement uses TRBV20-1 and TRBJ1-1, with D uncertain. The TCR was taken from a girl between 10 and 17 years old in good health and CMV-seropositive. CDR3 coding DNA: TGCAGTGCTTCAAGCCATTCTGAAGCTTTCTTT. Amino acid sequence: CSASSHSEAFF.